The entry below gives a single TCR beta chain sequence along with its context. This sample stems from a study of blood T cell repertoires in COVID-19. Study information: T cells, B-cell-depleted T cells, or PBMCs supplied cDNA or gDNA.

The protocol was immunoSEQ multiplex PCR, while the TCRdb copy is restricted to in-frame clones and leaves out a portion. This sample carries 200,000 to 300,000 clones, roughly 80% of them seen once, and the ten largest clones take over 7.5%. Germline V lookup: CDR1 MDHEN, CDR2 SYDVKM. With 6 bases clipped from V and 1 base from J, the junction kept 4 bases outside the gene matches. CDR3 length: 15 residues. The V gene is TRBV28, the J gene TRBJ2-7; 12 nucleotides align to TRBD1. Source material: peripheral blood. The sequence was obtained from a man aged 80 or over with acute or convalescent COVID-19. CDR3 DNA: TGTGCCAGCAGCTCGGGACAGGGGGCTTCCTACGAGCAGTACTTC. Amino acids: CASSSGQGASYEQYF.